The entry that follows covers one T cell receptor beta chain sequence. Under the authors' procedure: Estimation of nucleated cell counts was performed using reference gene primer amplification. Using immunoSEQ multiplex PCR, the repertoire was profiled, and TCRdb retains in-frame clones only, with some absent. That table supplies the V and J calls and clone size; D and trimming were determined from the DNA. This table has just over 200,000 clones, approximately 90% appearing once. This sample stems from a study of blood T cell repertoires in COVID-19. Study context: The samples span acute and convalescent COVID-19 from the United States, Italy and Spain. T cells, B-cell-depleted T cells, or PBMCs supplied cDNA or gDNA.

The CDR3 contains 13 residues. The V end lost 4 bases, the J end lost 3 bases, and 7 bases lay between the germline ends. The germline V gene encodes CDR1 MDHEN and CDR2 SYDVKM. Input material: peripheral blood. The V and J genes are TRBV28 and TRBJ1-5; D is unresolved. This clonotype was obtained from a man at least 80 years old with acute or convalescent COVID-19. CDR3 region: CASSSVINQPQHF. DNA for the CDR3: TGTGCCAGCAGTTCGGTAATCAATCAGCCCCAGCATTTT.